A single sample is the source of the 25 T cell receptor beta chains below, sequenced in a study of molecular identifiers for immune sequencing clone quantification. TCRdb re-analysed the PCR reads in MiXCR, keeping a single row per CDR3 protein. Of around 300,000 distinct CDR3 sequences in the sample, roughly 24% were seen once. The sequencing input was naive CD8+ T cells from blood, with Jurkat cell RNA spiked in. Regarding subset: FACS-sorted CD8+CD4-CCR7+CD45RA+ naive T cells. Source of these receptors: a human donor in good health. Some libraries in this study had Jurkat cell RNA spiked in.

Points on this clonotype: This may be a read error: a much more frequent sequence differs by one nucleotide. This chain links TRBV14 with TRBJ1-1, with D perhaps TRBD1 (5 bases). This CDR3 has 18 amino acids. Germline values: CDR1 SGHDN, CDR2 FVKESK. Written as DNA, the CDR3 is TGTGCCAGCAGCCAAGGAGCGAGATGGGACTTTCGGAACGCTGAAGCTTTCTTT. Translated, it gives CASSQGARWDFRNAEAFF.

This clonotype was recorded many times. V usage is TRBV7-3 and J usage is TRBJ2-1; D not certain. Germline V lookup: CDR1 SGHTA, CDR2 FQGTGA. Trimming took 5 bases from V and 9 from J, leaving 14 bases between them. The CDR3 runs 13 residues. CDR3 region: CASSALDRSEQFF. The CDR3 DNA follows: TGTGCCAGCAGCGCCCTGGACCGATCTGAGCAGTTCTTC. Using reference TRBV7-3 and TRBJ2-1 for the parts outside the CDR3, the full variable domain is GAGVSQTPSNKVTEKGKYVELRCDPISGHTALYWYRQSLGQGPEFLIYFQGTGAADDSGLPNDRFFAVRPEGSVSTLKIQRTERGDSAVYLCASSALDRSEQFFGPGTRLTVL.

Comment on this clonotype: This may come from a read error, since a much larger clone is one base off. The rearrangement uses TRBV7-9 and TRBJ1-1, with a weak D call TRBD1 (5 bases). From germline, CDR1 is SEHNR and CDR2 FQNEAQ (reference sequence). This CDR3 spans 13 amino acids. Trimming took 5 bases from V and 6 from J, leaving 13 bases between them. The CDR3 nucleotides read TGTGCCAGCAGCCCGGGGCCTTCCCCTGAAGCTTTCTTT. Translated, it gives CASSPGPSPEAFF.

Only one count was recorded for this clonotype. One junction end does not reproduce the germline sequence, and a read error may be involved. The chain links TRBV9 to TRBJ2-1, with D possibly being TRBD2 (6 bases). The CDR3 covers 16 residues. Germline V gives CDR1 SGDLS, CDR2 YYNGEE. CDR3 in amino acids: CASSVSGSGSYNERFF. The CDR3 nucleotides read TGTGCCAGCAGCGTCAGCGGGTCAGGCTCCTACAATGAGCGGTTCTTC. Drawing the rest from reference TRBV9 and TRBJ2-1, the complete variable domain is DSGVTQTPKHLITATGQRVTLRCSPRSGDLSVYWYQQSLDQGLQFLIQYYNGEERAKGNILERFSAQQFPDLHSELNLSSLELGDSALYFCASSVSGSGSYNERFFGPGTRLTVL.

This clonotype was observed a few times. The J gene is TRBJ2-5, the V gene TRBV10-2, with D possibly TRBD1 on 6 matching bases. The CDR3 spans 13 residues. CDR1 and CDR2 (germline): WSHSY, SAAADI. Trimming took off 2 bases at V and 4 bases at J, with 8 bases between the two ends. The CDR3 coding sequence is TGCGCCAGCAGTGAGGGACAGTTAGAGACCCAGTACTTC. It specifies CASSEGQLETQYF.

J is TRBJ1-1 and V is TRBV6-6, with D perhaps TRBD1 (5 bases). Trimming removed 2 bases at V and 4 bases at J, with 14 bases between. Germline V CDR1 and CDR2: MNHNY, SVGAGI (reference sequence). This CDR3 has 15 residues. CDR3 residues: CASSYLGPRFTEAFF. In nucleotides, the CDR3 is TGTGCCAGCAGTTACCTGGGACCGCGTTTCACTGAAGCTTTCTTT.

The J gene is TRBJ2-1, the V gene TRBV9; 12 bases match TRBD2. J lost 8 bases, V lost 4 bases, and 7 bases had no gene match. The CDR3 has 15 amino acids. The germline V gene encodes CDR1 SGDLS and CDR2 YYNGEE. As DNA, the CDR3 is TGTGCCAGCAGCTTTTCTAGCGGGAGGGCCGATGAGCAGTTCTTC. Its translation is CASSFSSGRADEQFF. The full variable domain, its missing parts supplied by reference TRBV9 and TRBJ2-1, is DSGVTQTPKHLITATGQRVTLRCSPRSGDLSVYWYQQSLDQGLQFLIQYYNGEERAKGNILERFSAQQFPDLHSELNLSSLELGDSALYFCASSFSSGRADEQFFGPGTRLTVL.

This clonotype showed up many times. V and J are TRBV7-9 and TRBJ2-2; no definite D call. The germline V gene has CDR1 SEHNR and CDR2 FQNEAQ (reference sequence). The CDR3 extends over 14 amino acids. V shed 5 bases and J shed 2 bases, with 9 bases lying between them. Here the CDR3 reads CASSPVLNTGELFF. Written as DNA, the CDR3 is TGTGCCAGCAGCCCCGTACTTAACACCGGGGAGCTGTTTTTT.

Comments on this clonotype: At one end, the junction sequence differs from germline, possibly due to a read error. The chain combines TRBV4-1 with TRBJ2-5; no definite D call. This CDR3 is 13 amino acids long. Germline assignment: CDR1 MGHRA and CDR2 YSYEKL. CDR3 region: CAGSQVFGETQYF. The CDR3 coding sequence is TGCGCCGGCAGCCAAGTATTTGGGGAGACCCAGTACTTC.

The V call is TRBV30, the J call TRBJ2-7; weak D call: TRBD1 (6 bases). Looked up from germline, CDR1 is GTSNPN and CDR2 is SVGIG (reference sequence). The V and J ends lost 0 bases and 5 bases respectively, with 14 bases between them. The CDR3 length is 14 residues. CDR3 protein: CAWSVSRGAHEQYF. In DNA, the CDR3 is TGTGCCTGGAGTGTTTCCAGGGGTGCCCACGAGCAGTACTTC.

In regard to this clonotype: At one of its ends the junction is not consistent with the germline gene, which may arise from a read error. The J gene is TRBJ2-5, the V gene TRBV6-5; D may be TRBD2 (6 bases). Germline CDR1 MNHEY, CDR2 SVGAGI. The CDR3 contains 13 residues. The CDR3 sequence is CASFSGATNAPFF. The CDR3 coding sequence is TGTGCCAGCTTCTCGGGAGCTACCAATGCGCCGTTCTTC.

Notes on this clonotype: Relative to the germline gene, one junction end is altered; a read error may explain this. This chain uses TRBV7-9 with TRBJ2-3, with D perhaps TRBD1 (6 bases). The CDR3 is 18 residues long. Germline lookup yields CDR1 SEHNR and CDR2 FQNEAQ (reference sequence). DNA of the CDR3: TGTGCCAGCAGCCCTTTATCCCGGACAGCCTTTAGCATAGATACGCAGTATTTT. It is translated as CASSPLSRTAFSIDTQYF.

The table lists this clonotype with a few counts. The chain employs TRBV5-1 and TRBJ2-2; TRBD2 agrees at 11 bases. The length of the CDR3 is 17 residues. CDR1 SGHRS and CDR2 YFSETQ come from the germline V gene. Trimming cost V 0 bases and J 4 bases; bases outside gene matches: 5. The CDR3 DNA reads TGCGCCAGCAGCTTGGGACTAGCGGGATTGTTCACCGGGGAGCTGTTTTTT. This gives the protein CASSLGLAGLFTGELFF.

This clonotype was picked up many times. The rearrangement joins TRBV4-3 to TRBJ2-1; D is possibly TRBD1 (6 bases). CDR3 length: 11 residues. The germline V gene encodes CDR1 LGHNA and CDR2 YSLEER. V was trimmed by 3 bases and J by 12 bases, leaving 9 bases between them. CDR3 loop: CASSQNRVQFF. Written as DNA, the CDR3 is TGCGCCAGCAGCCAGAACAGGGTGCAGTTCTTC.

The gene calls are TRBV7-9 and TRBJ1-5, with D possibly being TRBD1 (6 bases). The CDR3 length is 15 residues. Germline V gives CDR1 SEHNR, CDR2 FQNEAQ (reference sequence). V was cut by 5 bases and J by 1 base, with 12 bases left in between. CDR3 DNA sequence: TGTGCCAGCAGCACATGCCAGGGGAGCAATCAGCCCCAGCATTTT. It specifies CASSTCQGSNQPQHF.

This clonotype showed up many times. This rearrangement joins TRBV12-3 or TRBV12-4 to TRBJ1-1; D is undetermined. The CDR3 spans 12 residues. V was pared by 3 bases and J by 5 bases, with 7 bases between. The CDR3 DNA is TGTGCCAGCAGTTTCAGGCCGACTGAAGCTTTCTTT. Encoded protein: CASSFRPTEAFF.

This clonotype was seen ten or more times. The J gene is TRBJ1-5, the V gene TRBV30, with 8 bases identical to TRBD1. The CDR3 covers 14 residues. After removal of 2 bases from V and 1 base from J, the junction contained 1 base not matched to a gene. Germline CDR1 GTSNPN, CDR2 SVGIG (reference sequence). The CDR3 DNA is TGTGCCTGGAGTTGGGACAGGAGCAATCAGCCCCAGCATTTT. It specifies CAWSWDRSNQPQHF.

Remarks on this clonotype: The germline gene is not matched at one end of the junction; a read error may be the cause. V gene TRBV5-1 combines with J gene TRBJ2-1; a possible D gene is TRBD1 (5 bases). The CDR3 sequence is 15 residues long. CDR1 and CDR2 from the germline V gene are SGHRS and YFSETQ. The CDR3 reads CASSSGISSYNEQSF. The CDR3, as DNA: TGCGCCAGCAGCTCAGGGATTAGCTCCTACAATGAGCAGTCCTTC.

This chain links TRBV4-3 with TRBJ1-5; D unclear. V was pared by 0 bases and J by 2 bases, with 8 bases between. CDR1 LGHNA and CDR2 YSLEER come from the germline V gene. CDR3 size: 15 residues. CDR3 region: CASSQDISGNQPQHF. The CDR3 DNA reads as TGCGCCAGCAGCCAAGATATCAGTGGCAATCAGCCCCAGCATTTT.

This clonotype turned up a few times. Because it lacks the conserved phenylalanine or tryptophan at the end, this CDR3 is likely a read error. The chain joins TRBV5-5 to TRBJ1-5, with D unresolved. The germline V gene encodes CDR1 SGHKS and CDR2 YYEKEE (reference sequence). The CDR3 is made up of 18 amino acids. Between the trimmed V and J ends, which lost 2 bases and 1 base, there was a span of 19 bases. The CDR3 is CASSLRDSWTVSNQPQHV. CDR3 nucleotides: TGTGCCAGCAGCTTAAGGGATTCGTGGACGGTGAGCAATCAGCCCCAGCATGTT.

The chain has TRBV5-1 and TRBJ2-7; 7 bases agree with TRBD2. V was clipped by 4 bases and J by 2 bases; unmatched bases: 6. The CDR3 contains 14 residues. Germline V gene data show CDR1 as SGHRS and CDR2 as YFSETQ. The CDR3 sequence is CASSPIAGAYEQYF. CDR3 DNA: TGCGCCAGCAGCCCGATAGCGGGCGCCTACGAGCAGTACTTC.

The chain links TRBV28 to TRBJ1-1, with TRBD1 as a possible D gene (6 bases). The CDR3 is made up of 16 amino acids. Per the germline V gene, CDR1 is MDHEN and CDR2 is SYDVKM. V dropped 10 bases and J dropped 4 bases, with 25 bases sitting between them. CDR3 sequence (DNA): TGTGCCACCAGGACAATAAAACAGGGAAAGTTCACTGAAGCTTTCTTT. Residues: CATRTIKQGKFTEAFF.

This clonotype has just a few counts. This chain links TRBV19 with TRBJ2-3, with D perhaps being TRBD1 or TRBD2 (5 bases each). V shed 2 bases and J shed 3 bases, with 15 bases lying between them. Germline V lookup: CDR1 LNHDA, CDR2 SQIVND (reference sequence). This CDR3 spans 16 amino acids. CDR3 in DNA: TGTGCCAGTAGTATATCCAGCTCCTGGGGGACAGATACGCAGTATTTT. It yields the protein CASSISSSWGTDTQYF.

This clonotype showed up many times. The J gene is TRBJ2-3, the V gene TRBV29-1, with D hard to call. The CDR3 loop spans 12 amino acids. V was shortened by 5 bases and J by 2 bases, with 8 bases between the two germline ends. The germline V gene has CDR1 SQVTM and CDR2 ANQGSEA. CDR3 sequence reads: CSVILPTDTQYF. DNA for the CDR3: TGCAGCGTTATATTGCCCACAGATACGCAGTATTTT.

The J gene is TRBJ2-3, the V gene TRBV6-2 or TRBV6-3; TRBD1 matches 7 bases. The CDR3 covers 14 residues. In germline, CDR1 is MNHEY, CDR2 SVGEGT. J gave up 2 bases and V 8 bases, and 7 bases lay outside the gene matches. CDR3 amino acids: CASGPTGYTDTQYF. CDR3 nucleotides: TGTGCCAGCGGGCCGACAGGGTACACAGATACGCAGTATTTT.